The clone carrying this T cell receptor beta chain was picked up many times. Libraries of TCR beta came from iRepertoire HTBI primers plus Arm-PCR of CDR3 regions. TCRdb recomputed calls from the multiplex PCR reads with MiXCR, one row per CDR3 protein. This sample yields about 310,000 distinct CDR3 sequences, of which 22% are seen a single time; more than 55% belongs to the top ten. Time point of the sample: persistent/refractory GD, antithyroid drugs over 5 years with positive TRAb. PBMC RNA was the source of the TCR library. Germline-derived CDR1 and CDR2 are DFQATT and SNEGSKA (reference sequence). The CDR3 has 13 amino acids. V lost 1 base and J lost 6, with 9 bases in between. The data were taken from a study of regulatory T cells in long-lasting Graves disease.

The specimen comprised peripheral blood mononuclear cells (PBMCs), sampled when the disease was refractory, from a patient treated with antithyroid drugs. This chain uses TRBV20-1 with TRBJ1-4, with D possibly TRBD1 on 5 matching bases. This TCR was sampled from a female donor with Graves disease. In nucleotides, the CDR3 is TGCAGTGCTAGAGGTCAGGGACATGAAAAACTGTTTTTT. It encodes CSARGQGHEKLFF.